This section outlines one TCR beta chain sequence together with its context. Its antigen is unknown. Investigators amplified TCR beta CDR3 regions from RNA transcripts. In the first round, RT-PCR was carried out with HTBI primers, and a multiplex PCR formed the second round. MiXCR, run by TCRdb on the multiplex PCR reads, gives a single entry per CDR3 protein. The sample carries roughly 700,000 distinct CDR3 sequences, roughly 40% recorded once. These data are taken from a study of Graves' ophthalmopathy and Graves' hyperthyroidism. Study-wide background: The collection of peripheral blood took place at initial diagnosis, before any treatment. Study-wide results and limits: With around 69% sensitivity and approximately 73% specificity, the model predicted ophthalmopathy progression. Among expanded thyroid clonotypes above 0.001 frequency, most also occurred in blood.

This CDR3 is built from 14 residues. Germline V gene data show CDR1 as ENHRY and CDR2 as SYGVKD. Trimming pared 5 bases from V and 2 bases from J, leaving 10 bases between. This TCR derives from an adult man with Graves' ophthalmopathy. Material for sequencing was peripheral blood. The chain recombines TRBV10-3 with TRBJ1-5, with D possibly matching TRBD1 (5 bases). CDR3 sequence: CAISKDTRNQPQHF. CDR3 nucleotide sequence: TGTGCCATCAGTAAGGACACGCGCAATCAGCCCCAGCATTTT.